These 32 T cell receptor beta chains were sequenced from one sample in a study of blood T cell repertoires in COVID-19. Here immunoSEQ multiplex PCR was the method, and the copy in TCRdb shows in-frame clones only, minus some. The data show 220,000 or so clones, approximately 84% seen once. The sequenced material came from peripheral blood. These receptor sequences come from a woman of 80 years or more with acute or convalescent COVID-19.

As to this clone: This same CDR3 is encoded by further DNA sequences in the sample. The V call is TRBV24-1, the J call TRBJ2-1; 12 nucleotides line up with TRBD2. V lost 4 bases to trimming and J lost 0 bases; unmatched junction nucleotides: 3. Germline lookup yields CDR1 KGHDR and CDR2 SFDVKD. This CDR3 comprises 17 residues. CDR3 DNA sequence: TGTGCCACCAGTGACTCGACTAGCGGGAGCTCCTACAATGAGCAGTTCTTC. Translation gives CATSDSTSGSSYNEQFF.

This clone was counted only a few times. CDR3 nucleotides: TGTGCCAGCAGCTCGGGAGCTGAGGAGCCCCAGCATTTT. This codes for CASSSGAEEPQHF. The V gene is TRBV11-2, the J gene TRBJ1-5; no definite D call. V was cut by 4 bases and J by 8 bases, with 12 bases left in between. The length of the CDR3 is 13 residues. CDR1 SGHAT and CDR2 FQNNGV come from the germline V gene. The entire variable domain, with the rest obtained from reference TRBV11-2 and TRBJ1-5, is as follows: EAGVAQSPRYKIIEKRQSVAFWCNPISGHATLYWYQQILGQGPKLLIQFQNNGVVDDSQLPKDRFSAERLKGVDSTLKIQPAKLEDSAVYLCASSSGAEEPQHFGDGTRLSIL.

This clone was detected a few times. The V call is TRBV28, the J call TRBJ1-2; weak D call: TRBD1 (6 bases). The CDR3 runs to 12 residues. Germline V gene lookup returns CDR1 MDHEN and CDR2 SYDVKM. Trimming took 2 bases from V and 8 from J, leaving 9 bases between them. DNA of the CDR3: TGTGCCAGCAGTTTAAAGGGGGTAGGCTACACCTTC. This translates into CASSLKGVGYTF.

The gene calls are TRBV25-1 and TRBJ1-2, with a possible D match to TRBD1 (5 bases). The CDR3 runs to 12 residues. Germline CDR1 and CDR2: MGHDK and SYGVNS. Trimming stripped 6 bases from V and 4 bases from J, with 9 bases between. The CDR3, as DNA: TGTGCCAGCAGCCGGGGGTTCTATGGCTACACCTTC. This codes for CASSRGFYGYTF.

The rearrangement links TRBV5-5 to TRBJ2-7; 7 bases align to TRBD1. V lost 4 bases to trimming and J lost 4 bases; unmatched junction nucleotides: 11. Germline CDR1 and CDR2: SGHKS and YYEKEE (reference sequence). CDR3 length: 15 residues. The CDR3 region has the DNA TGTGCCAGCAGCCTATCCGGGACAGAGACTTACGAGCAGTACTTC. Its translation: CASSLSGTETYEQYF. The whole variable domain, filled in from reference TRBV5-5 and TRBJ2-7, reads DAGVTQSPTHLIKTRGQQVTLRCSPISGHKSVSWYQQVLGQGPQFIFQYYEKEERGRGNFPDRFSARQFPNYSSELNVNALLLGDSALYLCASSLSGTETYEQYFGPGTRLTVT.

V usage is TRBV28 and J usage is TRBJ2-3, with D uncertain. The CDR3 length is 16 residues. Germline CDR1 MDHEN, CDR2 SYDVKM. V gave up 2 bases and J gave up 8 bases, with 20 bases separating them. The CDR3 reads CASSLAAPGAPGTQYF. Written as DNA, the CDR3 is TGTGCCAGCAGTTTAGCGGCACCCGGCGCACCCGGTACGCAGTATTTT.

The genes are TRBV7-2 and TRBJ2-7, with D possibly TRBD2 on 7 matching bases. The CDR3 covers 16 residues. Germline V gene sequence: CDR1 SGHTA, CDR2 FQGNSA. V was cut by 5 bases and J by 2 bases, with 19 bases left in between. The CDR3 bases are TGTGCCAGCAGCCAGGAGGGGGGGGTGAAAGCCTACGAGCAGTACTTC. Its protein is CASSQEGGVKAYEQYF.

This clone was recorded once. The chain carries TRBV6-2 or TRBV6-3 and TRBJ2-1; no clear D. CDR1 and CDR2 (germline): MNHEY, SVGEGT. The CDR3 is made up of 14 amino acids. Deletions cut 0 bases from V and 4 bases from J, with 7 bases between. As DNA, the CDR3 is TGTGCCAGCAGTTACTCGGGCAGATACAATGAGCAGTTCTTC. Its translation: CASSYSGRYNEQFF.

V is TRBV7-2 and J is TRBJ2-7, with a weak D call TRBD2 (5 bases). The V gene lost 1 base and the J gene lost 6 bases, with 16 bases spanning the gap. Germline lookup yields CDR1 SGHTA and CDR2 FQGNSA. The CDR3 runs 15 residues. The CDR3 DNA reads TGTGCCAGCAGCTTAGTCGGGGTCGGTTCGTCCGAGCAGTACTTC. Encoded protein: CASSLVGVGSSEQYF.

The V gene is TRBV7-2, the J gene TRBJ1-1; 9 nucleotides match TRBD1. From germline, CDR1 is SGHTA and CDR2 FQGNSA. The CDR3 is 14 amino acids. Trimming removed 5 bases from V and 5 bases from J; junction bases left unmatched: 6. CDR3 amino acids: CASSGTGGRTEAFF. CDR3 nucleotides: TGTGCCAGCAGCGGAACAGGGGGCAGGACTGAAGCTTTCTTT.

V gene TRBV3-1 (or the pseudogene TRBV3-2) combines with J gene TRBJ1-1, with D possibly being TRBD1 (5 bases). The CDR3 is 14 residues long. Germline CDR1 reads LGHDT; CDR2 reads YNNKEL (reference sequence). Trimming shortened V by 3 bases and J by 1 base, and 9 bases separated the two germline ends. The CDR3 sequence is CASSQTAGNTEAFF. The CDR3 DNA reads TGTGCCAGCAGCCAGACAGCAGGGAACACTGAAGCTTTCTTT.

This chain uses TRBV25-1 with TRBJ2-5; D is perhaps TRBD2 (6 bases). The CDR3 contains 13 residues. The ends were cut back, 3 bases at V and 4 bases at J, with 9 bases in the middle. The germline V gene encodes CDR1 MGHDK and CDR2 SYGVNS. The CDR3 here is CASSDWGGETQYF. The CDR3 coding sequence is TGTGCCAGCAGTGACTGGGGAGGAGAGACCCAGTACTTC.

CDR3 sequence reads: CARSLPQGFLAGGTDTQYF. The CDR3 bases are TGTGCCAGAAGCTTGCCCCAGGGATTCCTAGCGGGTGGCACAGATACGCAGTATTTT. This chain uses TRBV5-3 with TRBJ2-3; TRBD2 aligns across 8 bases. TRBV5-3 qualifies as an ORF whose function is uncertain. The CDR3 spans 19 residues. The trim removed 1 base at V and 1 base at J, leaving 14 bases unmatched.

The V gene is TRBV4-1, the J gene TRBJ2-7; no reliable D call. Germline V CDR1 and CDR2: MGHRA, YSYEKL. This CDR3 spans 16 amino acids. V lost 0 bases to trimming and J lost 0 bases, with 12 bases between them. CDR3 sequence (DNA): TGCGCCAGCAGCCAAGAAAGCGCAGTCCCCTCCTACGAGCAGTACTTC. Protein sequence: CASSQESAVPSYEQYF.

This clone was picked up one time. This chain connects TRBV7-2 to TRBJ1-6; 8 nucleotides align to TRBD1. The length of the CDR3 is 18 residues. Germline V gives CDR1 SGHTA, CDR2 FQGNSA. V shed 3 bases and J 5 bases; nucleotides not matched to a gene: 12. Here the CDR3 DNA reads TGTGCCAGCAGCTTGGGTCAGGGGGCGCGTAAGAATAATTCACCCCTCCACTTT. It codes for CASSLGQGARKNNSPLHF.

V is TRBV5-1 and J is TRBJ2-1; 8 bases fit TRBD2. The germline V gene has CDR1 SGHRS and CDR2 YFSETQ. Trimming at V came to 2 bases and at J to 7 bases, leaving 2 bases not matched to a gene. The CDR3 is 13 residues long. The CDR3: CASSLRGGNEQFF. In nucleotides, the CDR3 is TGCGCCAGCAGCTTACGGGGGGGTAATGAGCAGTTCTTC. Looking up the rest from reference TRBV5-1 and TRBJ2-1 gives the full variable domain: KAGVTQTPRYLIKTRGQQVTLSCSPISGHRSVSWYQQTPGQGLQFLFEYFSETQRNKGNFPGRFSGRQFSNSRSEMNVSTLELGDSALYLCASSLRGGNEQFFGPGTRLTVL.

This clone was observed a handful of times. The chain links TRBV2 to TRBJ1-1; no firm D call. The germline gives CDR1 SNHLY, CDR2 FYNNEI. V shed 2 bases and J shed 5 bases, with 12 bases lying between them. CDR3 length equals 14 residues. CDR3 residues: CASSEKWRDTEAFF. The CDR3 coding sequence is TGTGCCAGCAGTGAAAAGTGGCGGGATACTGAAGCTTTCTTT.

The genes are TRBV28 and TRBJ2-5; 7 bases line up with TRBD2. J gave up 4 bases and V 2 bases, and 7 bases lay outside the gene matches. This CDR3 comprises 15 residues. From germline, CDR1 is MDHEN and CDR2 SYDVKM. The CDR3, as DNA: TGTGCCAGCAGTTTAGCGGGGAGGGCCCTAGAGACCCAGTACTTC. It is translated as CASSLAGRALETQYF.

V usage is TRBV2 and J usage is TRBJ1-6; 10 nucleotides line up with TRBD1. The CDR3 is 14 amino acids. V trimming: 6 bases; J trimming: 9 bases; junction bases outside the gene matches: 5. Germline assignment: CDR1 SNHLY and CDR2 FYNNEI. The CDR3 loop reads CASSGTGEGSPLHF. As DNA, the CDR3 is TGTGCCAGCAGCGGGACAGGGGAGGGTTCACCCCTCCACTTT.

The table lists this clone with a count of one. This chain connects TRBV7-3 to TRBJ2-1, with 9 bases that match TRBD2. Germline values: CDR1 SGHTA, CDR2 FQGTGA. The V gene end was trimmed by 5 bases and the J gene end by 4 bases; junction bases not matched to a gene: 6. The CDR3 spans 15 residues. In DNA form, the CDR3 reads TGTGCCAGCAGCGCGACTAGCGGCCTATACAATGAGCAGTTCTTC. Residues: CASSATSGLYNEQFF.

This clone was counted only a few times. The chain combines TRBV5-5 with TRBJ2-7, with D perhaps TRBD2 (5 bases). Germline CDR1 reads SGHKS; CDR2 reads YYEKEE (reference sequence). The length of the CDR3 is 13 residues. Deletions cut 3 bases from V and 6 bases from J, with 13 bases between. Here the CDR3 reads CASSWLAAGEQYF. CDR3 in DNA: TGTGCCAGCAGCTGGTTGGCGGCGGGCGAGCAGTACTTC.

V usage is TRBV28 and J usage is TRBJ2-4; perhaps TRBD1 as D (6 bases). Deletions cut 3 bases from V and 6 bases from J, with 12 bases between. The CDR3 has 14 amino acids. CDR1 MDHEN and CDR2 SYDVKM come from the germline V gene. The CDR3 region is CASSFVGGGNIQYF. CDR3 DNA sequence: TGTGCCAGCAGTTTTGTAGGGGGTGGAAACATTCAGTACTTC. The whole variable domain, filled in from reference TRBV28 and TRBJ2-4, reads DVKVTQSSRYLVKRTGEKVFLECVQDMDHENMFWYRQDPGLGLRLIYFSYDVKMKEKGDIPEGYSVSREKKERFSLILESASTNQTSMYLCASSFVGGGNIQYFGAGTRLSVL.

This sequence joins TRBV9 and TRBJ1-3; 8 bases map to TRBD1. Trimming removed 4 bases from V and 0 bases from J; junction bases left unmatched: 6. Germline CDR1 SGDLS, CDR2 YYNGEE. This CDR3 is built from 16 residues. CDR3 bases: TGTGCCAGCAGCACCGGGACAGGAGGCTCTGGAAACACCATATATTTT. Translating it yields CASSTGTGGSGNTIYF.

This CDR3 is CASSVVGAGETQYF. CDR3 bases: TGTGCCAGCAGCGTAGTGGGGGCCGGGGAGACCCAGTACTTC. This sequence joins TRBV9 and TRBJ2-5, with a possible D match to TRBD1 (6 bases). The CDR3 consists of 14 residues. Looked up from germline, CDR1 is SGDLS and CDR2 is YYNGEE. V gave up 0 bases and J gave up 5 bases, with 11 bases separating them.

The rearrangement joins TRBV6-5 to TRBJ1-2, with 8 bases identical to TRBD1. Germline V gene data show CDR1 as MNHEY and CDR2 as SVGAGI. The CDR3 has 12 amino acids. J was trimmed by 7 bases and V by 3 bases; bases with no gene match: 1. The CDR3 sequence: CASSYGTGGYTF. In nucleotides, the CDR3 is TGTGCCAGCAGTTATGGGACAGGTGGCTACACCTTC.

The chain couples TRBV4-3 to TRBJ2-1, with 16 bases identical to TRBD2. Germline CDR1 and CDR2: LGHNA and YSLEER. The CDR3 is 14 amino acids. Losses at the gene ends were 8 bases for V and 7 bases for J; bases not matched to a gene: 2. The CDR3 bases are TGCGCCAGCGGGACTAGCGGGAGGGGAAATGAGCAGTTCTTC. Encoded protein: CASGTSGRGNEQFF.

The J gene is TRBJ2-5, the V gene TRBV30; 10 nucleotides agree with TRBD2. CDR3 length: 15 residues. The germline V gene encodes CDR1 GTSNPN and CDR2 SVGIG (reference sequence). This CDR3 is CTTAFSGGIQETQYF. The CDR3 DNA sequence: TGTACCACCGCCTTTAGCGGGGGGATCCAAGAGACCCAGTACTTC.

This clone has just a few counts. The V call is TRBV5-1, the J call TRBJ1-1, with D possibly TRBD1 on 6 matching bases. The ends were cut back, 3 bases at V and 4 bases at J, with 13 bases in the middle. This CDR3 is 14 amino acids long. The germline V gene encodes CDR1 SGHRS and CDR2 YFSETQ. CDR3 residues: CASSYPGTRTEAFF. The CDR3 nucleotides read TGCGCCAGCAGCTACCCCGGGACACGCACTGAAGCTTTCTTT.

V is TRBV24-1 and J is TRBJ2-2; 9 bases fit TRBD1. Germline V lookup: CDR1 KGHDR, CDR2 SFDVKD. V was clipped by 4 bases and J by 7 bases; unmatched bases: 9. The CDR3 runs 16 residues. CDR3 in amino acids: CATSDRGTGLGGELFF. The CDR3 bases are TGTGCCACCAGTGACCGAGGGACAGGGCTGGGCGGGGAGCTGTTTTTT.

V gene TRBV3-1 (or the pseudogene TRBV3-2) combines with J gene TRBJ2-7, with D tentatively TRBD1 (5 bases). CDR3 size: 14 residues. Germline CDR1 LGHDT, CDR2 YNNKEL (reference sequence). V was trimmed by 1 base and J by 2 bases, leaving 9 bases between them. The CDR3 is CASSQVDSTYEQYF. CDR3 nucleotide sequence: TGTGCCAGCAGCCAAGTCGACAGTACCTACGAGCAGTACTTC.

The V and J genes are TRBV7-2 and TRBJ2-3; TRBD2 matches 13 bases. This CDR3 has 15 residues. J gave up 8 bases and V 2 bases, and 4 bases lay outside the gene matches. Germline CDR1 is SGHTA and CDR2 is FQGNSA. The CDR3 coding sequence is TGTGCCAGCAGCTTAACTAGCGGGGGGGCCGGTACGCAGTATTTT. Protein sequence: CASSLTSGGAGTQYF.

The V gene is TRBV9, the J gene TRBJ2-7, with a weak D call TRBD1 (5 bases). Germline-derived CDR1 and CDR2 are SGDLS and YYNGEE. The CDR3 extends over 17 amino acids. Trimming shortened V by 0 bases and J by 2 bases, and 18 bases separated the two germline ends. CDR3 region: CASSVGLKGAGTYEQYF. The CDR3 DNA reads as TGTGCCAGCAGCGTAGGTCTGAAGGGCGCAGGGACCTACGAGCAGTACTTC.